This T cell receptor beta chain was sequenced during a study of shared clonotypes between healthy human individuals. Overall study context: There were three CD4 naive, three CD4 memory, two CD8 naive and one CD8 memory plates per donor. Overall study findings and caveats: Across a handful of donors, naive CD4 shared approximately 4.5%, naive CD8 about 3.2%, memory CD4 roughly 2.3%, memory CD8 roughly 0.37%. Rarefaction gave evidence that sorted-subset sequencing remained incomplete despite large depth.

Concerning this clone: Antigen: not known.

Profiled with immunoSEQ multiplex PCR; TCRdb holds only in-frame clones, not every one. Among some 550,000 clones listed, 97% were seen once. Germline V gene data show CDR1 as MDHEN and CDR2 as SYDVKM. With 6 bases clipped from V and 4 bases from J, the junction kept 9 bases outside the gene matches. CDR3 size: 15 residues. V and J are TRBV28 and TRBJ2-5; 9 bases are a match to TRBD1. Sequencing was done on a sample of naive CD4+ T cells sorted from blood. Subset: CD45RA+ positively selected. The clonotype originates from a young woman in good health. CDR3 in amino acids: CASSPGDRVVETQYF. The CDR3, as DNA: TGTGCCAGCAGCCCCGGGGACAGGGTAGTAGAGACCCAGTACTTC.